The present entry profiles one T cell receptor (beta chain) with its context. The antigen is unknown. Possible read error: a much larger clone is one base away. Using RNA transcripts as the source, TCR beta CDR3 regions were amplified. Researchers ran a first-round RT-PCR on the TCR CDR3 using the HTBI primer set. TCRdb fed the multiplex PCR reads into MiXCR, producing one record per CDR3 protein. This table has about 520,000 distinct CDR3 sequences, approximately 24% appearing once. The data are from a study of T cells in Graves' hyperthyroidism and ophthalmopathy. Germline-derived CDR1 and CDR2 are MNHNS and SASEGT. This CDR3 has 17 amino acids. The study, taken as a whole, reports: Within blood appeared most thyroid clonotypes that had expanded above 0.001. Classification by a 13 V-J model distinguished ophthalmopathy from stable hyperthyroidism.

Source material for PBMCs was around 10 ml fresh peripheral blood. The sequenced sample consisted of blood. This clonotype originated in a woman aged 30 to 39 with Graves' ophthalmopathy. The genes are TRBV6-1 and TRBJ2-5; 15 bases are a match to TRBD2. In nucleotides, the CDR3 is TGTGCCAGCAGCCACGGACTAGCGGGGGGGCTAGAAGATACCCAGTACTTC. It is translated as CASSHGLAGGLEDTQYF.